This record covers a single T cell receptor beta chain. The germline gives CDR1 SNHLY, CDR2 FYNNEI. Trimming pared 7 bases from V and 13 bases from J, leaving 17 bases between. The CDR3 covers 13 residues. This sample was taken from a study of blood T cell repertoires in COVID-19. Some clones are missing from TCRdb's copy, which holds only in-frame ones; the method was immunoSEQ multiplex PCR. The profile shows about 69,000 clones, 90% of them singletons. The material sequenced was peripheral blood. This receptor was taken from a man in his forties or fifties with acute or convalescent COVID-19. The genes are TRBV2 and TRBJ1-6, with a tentative D call TRBD1 (5 bases). CDR3 region: CASNLGEGLPLHF. CDR3 DNA sequence: TGTGCCAGCAACCTGGGGGAGGGGCTGCCCCTCCACTTT.